This TCR beta chain emerged from a study of radiotherapy plus CTLA-4 blockade in lung cancer. Study as a whole: Objective responses were documented in around 19% of patients, with disease control in approximately 31%. Study outcomes and limitations: Reports identified early blood T cell clone dynamics, with interferon-beta, as the best response predictor. TCR clones from tumors expanded in blood after radiotherapy plus ipilimumab.

Turning to this clone: The antigen is unknown.

TCRdb keeps only in-frame clones here, not all; method: immunoSEQ multiplex PCR. The table has approximately 75,000 clones, around 80% seen once; the top ten hold 7% to 8.5%. The germline V gene has CDR1 SGHTA and CDR2 FQGNSA. V lost 0 bases, J lost 0 bases, and 6 bases lay in between. The length of the CDR3 is 15 residues. Each patient with chemo-refractory metastatic non-small-cell lung cancer was treated with focal radiation plus CTLA-4 blockade using ipilimumab. The rearrangement uses TRBV7-2 and TRBJ1-3, with D unresolved. Sequencing used peripheral blood, obtained from a patient treated with radiotherapy plus ipilimumab. This clonotype originated in a human donor with non-small cell lung cancer who had a complete response to radiotherapy plus ipilimumab. CDR3 sequence reads: CASSLALNSGNTIYF. The CDR3, as DNA: TGTGCCAGCAGCTTAGCACTAAACTCTGGAAACACCATATATTTT.